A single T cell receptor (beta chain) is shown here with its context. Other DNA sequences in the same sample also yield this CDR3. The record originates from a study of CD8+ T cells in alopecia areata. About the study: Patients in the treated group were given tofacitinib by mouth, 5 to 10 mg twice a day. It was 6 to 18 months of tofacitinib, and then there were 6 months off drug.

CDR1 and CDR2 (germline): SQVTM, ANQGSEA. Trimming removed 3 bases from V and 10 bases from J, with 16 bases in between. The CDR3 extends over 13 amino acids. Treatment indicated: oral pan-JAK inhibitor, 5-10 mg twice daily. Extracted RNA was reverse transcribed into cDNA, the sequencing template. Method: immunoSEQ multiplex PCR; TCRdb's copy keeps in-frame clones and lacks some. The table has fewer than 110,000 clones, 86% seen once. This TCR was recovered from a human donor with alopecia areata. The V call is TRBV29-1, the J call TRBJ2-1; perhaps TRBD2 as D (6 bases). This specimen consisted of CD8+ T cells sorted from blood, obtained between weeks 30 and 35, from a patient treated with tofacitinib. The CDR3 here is CSVDMAGSDEQFF. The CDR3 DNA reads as TGCAGCGTTGATATGGCCGGGAGCGACGAGCAGTTCTTC.